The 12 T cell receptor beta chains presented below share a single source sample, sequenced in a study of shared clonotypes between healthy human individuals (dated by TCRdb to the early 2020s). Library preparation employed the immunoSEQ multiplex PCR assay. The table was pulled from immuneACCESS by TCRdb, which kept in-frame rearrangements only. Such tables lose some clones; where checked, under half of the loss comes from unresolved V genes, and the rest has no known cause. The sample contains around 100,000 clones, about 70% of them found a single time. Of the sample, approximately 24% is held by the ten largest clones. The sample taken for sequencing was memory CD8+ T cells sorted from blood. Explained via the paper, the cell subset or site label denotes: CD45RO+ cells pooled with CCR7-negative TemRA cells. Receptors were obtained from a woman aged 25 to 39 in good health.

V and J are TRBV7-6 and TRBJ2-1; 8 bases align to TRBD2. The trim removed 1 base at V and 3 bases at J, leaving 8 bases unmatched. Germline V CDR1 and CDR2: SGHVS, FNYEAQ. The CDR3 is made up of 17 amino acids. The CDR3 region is CASSLVAAGGLYNEQFF. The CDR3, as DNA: TGTGCCAGCAGCTTAGTTGCGGCGGGAGGACTCTACAATGAGCAGTTCTTC. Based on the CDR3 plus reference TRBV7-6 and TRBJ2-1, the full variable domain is GAGVSQSPRYKVTKRGQDVALRCDPISGHVSLYWYRQALGQGPEFLTYFNYEAQQDKSGLPNDRFSAERPEGSISTLTIQRTEQRDSAMYRCASSLVAAGGLYNEQFFGPGTRLTVL.

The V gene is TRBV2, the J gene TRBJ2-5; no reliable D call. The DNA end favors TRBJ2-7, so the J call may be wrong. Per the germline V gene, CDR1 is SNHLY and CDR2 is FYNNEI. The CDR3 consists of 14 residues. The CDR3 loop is CASSDSDVPYEQYF. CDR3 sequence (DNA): TGTGCCAGCAGTGATTCAGACGTGCCCTACGAGCAGTACTTC.

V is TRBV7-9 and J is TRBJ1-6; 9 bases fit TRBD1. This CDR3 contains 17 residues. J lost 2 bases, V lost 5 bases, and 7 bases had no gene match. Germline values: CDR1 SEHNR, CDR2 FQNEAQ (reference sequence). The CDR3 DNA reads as TGTGCCAGCAGCGATACAGGGGGCGCCCCCTATAATTCACCCCTCCACTTT. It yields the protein CASSDTGGAPYNSPLHF.

The DNA for the CDR3 is TGCGCCAGCAGCCAAGGACAGGGGGGAAACACTGAAGCTTTCTTT. It is translated as CASSQGQGGNTEAFF. The rearrangement joins TRBV4-1 to TRBJ1-1; 9 positions agree with TRBD1. Germline CDR1 is MGHRA and CDR2 is YSYEKL. This CDR3 has 15 amino acids. V gave up 1 base and J gave up 2 bases; unmatched junction bases: 2.

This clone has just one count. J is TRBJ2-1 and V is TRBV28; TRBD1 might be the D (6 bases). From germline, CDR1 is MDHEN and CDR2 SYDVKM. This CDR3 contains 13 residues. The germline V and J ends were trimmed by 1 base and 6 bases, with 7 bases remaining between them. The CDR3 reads CASSLYRVNEQFF. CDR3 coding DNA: TGTGCCAGCAGTTTATACAGGGTCAATGAGCAGTTCTTC.

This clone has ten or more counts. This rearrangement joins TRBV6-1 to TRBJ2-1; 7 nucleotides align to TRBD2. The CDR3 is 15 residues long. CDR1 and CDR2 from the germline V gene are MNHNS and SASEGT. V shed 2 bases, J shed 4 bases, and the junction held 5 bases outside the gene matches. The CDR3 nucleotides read TGTGCCAGCAGTGAATTAAGCGGGGAGTACAATGAGCAGTTCTTC. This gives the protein CASSELSGEYNEQFF.

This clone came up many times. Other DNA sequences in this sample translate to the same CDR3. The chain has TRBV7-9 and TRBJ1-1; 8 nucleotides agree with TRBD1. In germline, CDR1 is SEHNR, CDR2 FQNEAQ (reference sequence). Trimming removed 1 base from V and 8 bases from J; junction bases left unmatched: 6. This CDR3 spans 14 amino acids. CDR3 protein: CASSLVQGATEAFF. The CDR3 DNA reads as TGTGCCAGCAGCTTAGTTCAGGGGGCGACAGAAGCTTTCTTT.

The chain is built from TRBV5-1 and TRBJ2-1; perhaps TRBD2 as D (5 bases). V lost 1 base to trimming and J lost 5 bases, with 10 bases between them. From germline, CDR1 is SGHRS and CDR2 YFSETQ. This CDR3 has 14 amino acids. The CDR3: CASSLLLEDNEQFF. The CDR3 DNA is TGCGCCAGCAGCTTGTTACTAGAAGACAATGAGCAGTTCTTC.

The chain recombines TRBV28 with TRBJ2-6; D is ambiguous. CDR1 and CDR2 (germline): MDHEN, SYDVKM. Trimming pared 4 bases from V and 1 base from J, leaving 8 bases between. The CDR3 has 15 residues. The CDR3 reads CASSYEISGANVLTF. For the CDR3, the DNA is TGTGCCAGCAGTTATGAGATATCTGGGGCCAACGTCCTGACTTTC.

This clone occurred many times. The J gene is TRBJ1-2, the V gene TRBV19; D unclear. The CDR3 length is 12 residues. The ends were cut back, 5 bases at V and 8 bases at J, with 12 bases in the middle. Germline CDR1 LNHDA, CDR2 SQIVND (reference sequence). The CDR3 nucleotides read TGTGCCAGTAGTCCCTCCCGGGAGGGCTACACCTTC. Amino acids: CASSPSREGYTF.

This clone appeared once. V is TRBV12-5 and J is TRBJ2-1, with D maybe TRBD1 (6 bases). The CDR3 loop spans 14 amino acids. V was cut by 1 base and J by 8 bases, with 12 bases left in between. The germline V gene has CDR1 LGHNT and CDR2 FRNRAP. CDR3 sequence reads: CASGLGQGLDEQFF. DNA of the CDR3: TGTGCTAGTGGTTTGGGCCAGGGGCTCGATGAGCAGTTCTTC.

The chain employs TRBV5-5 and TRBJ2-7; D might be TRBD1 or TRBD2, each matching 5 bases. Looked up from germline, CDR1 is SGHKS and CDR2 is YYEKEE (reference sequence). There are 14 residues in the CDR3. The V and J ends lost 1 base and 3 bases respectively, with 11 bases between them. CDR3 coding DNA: TGTGCCAGCAGCTTGTTTCGGGGCAACTACGAGCAGTACTTC. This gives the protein CASSLFRGNYEQYF.